This T cell receptor (beta chain) was found in a study of response to subunit inactivated influenza vaccine. Between the trimmed V and J ends, which lost 5 bases and 6 bases, there was a span of 9 bases. CDR3 length: 12 amino acids. Via MiXCR, TCRdb re-called the RT-PCR reads, giving one row per CDR3 protein. Among hundreds of thousands of distinct CDR3 sequences listed, about 11% were seen once. The same specimen was also included in a second study, on T cells expressing NK-cell markers. This second study notes: UMIs were included in TCR beta cDNA generated by 5'RACE template switching. Beta-chain profiling covered CD3+CD56+NKG2C+, CD3+CD56+NKG2C- and CD3+CD56-NKG2C+ sorted subsets.

The rearrangement links TRBV12-3 or TRBV12-4 to TRBJ2-3, with D perhaps TRBD2 (5 bases). Specimen: PBMCs from blood, collected on the day of vaccination. The sequence was collected from a man aged 50 or older who received an inactivated influenza vaccine. CDR3 nucleotides: TGTGCCAGCAGTACTAGGCTGGATACGCAGTATTTT. Amino acids: CASSTRLDTQYF.